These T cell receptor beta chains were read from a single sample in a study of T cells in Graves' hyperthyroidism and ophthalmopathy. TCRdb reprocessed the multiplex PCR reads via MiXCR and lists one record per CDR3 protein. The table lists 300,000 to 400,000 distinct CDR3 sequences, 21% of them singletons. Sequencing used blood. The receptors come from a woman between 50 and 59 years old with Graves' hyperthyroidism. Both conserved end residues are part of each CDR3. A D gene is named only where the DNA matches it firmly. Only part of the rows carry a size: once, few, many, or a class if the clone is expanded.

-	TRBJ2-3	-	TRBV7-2	TGTGCCAGCACCAAAAGCTGGACCCCCCGCACAGATACGCAGTATTTT	CASTKSWTPRTDTQYF
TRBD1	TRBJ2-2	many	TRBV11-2	TGTGCCAGCAGCCCCCCTCGGACAGGGGACACCGGGGAGCTGTTTTTT	CASSPPRTGDTGELFF
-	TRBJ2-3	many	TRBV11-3	TGTGCCAGCAGCTTTATGTCAGACACAGATACGCAGTATTTT	CASSFMSDTDTQYF
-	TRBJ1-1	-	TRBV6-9	TGTGCCAGCAGTTACCGCCCGCTGCTCAGAGTCACTGAAGCTTTCTTT	CASSYRPLLRVTEAFF
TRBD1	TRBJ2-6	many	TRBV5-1	TGCGCCAGCACTCGGGACAGGACCCTTTCTGGGGCCAACGTCCTGACTTTC	CASTRDRTLSGANVLTF
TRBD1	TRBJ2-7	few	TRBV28	TGTGCCAGCAGTTTTGGACAGGGCAGGGGATACGAGCAGCACTTC	CASSFGQGRGYEQHF
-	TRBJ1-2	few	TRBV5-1	TGCGCCAGCAGCTCCGACAGATACATGGGCTACACCTTC	CASSSDRYMGYTF
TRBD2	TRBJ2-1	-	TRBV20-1	TGCAGTGCTACCGGGACTAGCGGGGCCGCCAATGAGCAGTTCTTC	CSATGTSGAANEQFF
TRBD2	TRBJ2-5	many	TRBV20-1	TGCAGTGCTAGAGATGATGGCGGGAGAGGGGAGACCCAGTACTTC	CSARDDGGRGETQYF
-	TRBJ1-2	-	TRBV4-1	TGCGCCAGCAGCGTACAGGTCCTTGCTACTAACTATGGCTACACCTTC	CASSVQVLATNYGYTF
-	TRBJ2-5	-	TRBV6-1	TGTGCCAGCAGTGAAGGGCTGCGGCAGGAAGAGACCCAGTACTTC	CASSEGLRQEETQYF
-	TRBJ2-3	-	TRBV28	TGTGCCAGCAGCCATAGCGGTCGGGGGACTAGCACAGATACGCAGTATTTT	CASSHSGRGTSTDTQYF
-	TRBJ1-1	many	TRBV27	TGTGCCAGCACCCCCGGTGGAGGGACGAACACTGAAGCTTTCTTT	CASTPGGGTNTEAFF
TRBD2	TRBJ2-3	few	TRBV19	TGTGCCAGTAGTATAGATCTGGGCGGGAGTATAAATACGCAGTATTTT	CASSIDLGGSINTQYF
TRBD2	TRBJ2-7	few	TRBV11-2	TGTGCCAGCAGCGGCGGAGGTGGGGGGGGGAAGCAGTACTTC	CASSGGGGGGKQYF
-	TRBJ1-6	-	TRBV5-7	TGTGCCAGCAGCTTTTTTTCACCCCTCCACTTT	CASSFFSPLHF
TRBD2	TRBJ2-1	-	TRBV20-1	TGCAGTGCCTGGACTAGCGACCGCTCCTACAATGAGCAGTTCTTC	CSAWTSDRSYNEQFF
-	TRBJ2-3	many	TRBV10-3	TGTGCCATCAGTGACGGCTCAGATACGCAGTATTTT	CAISDGSDTQYF
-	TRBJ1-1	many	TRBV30	TGTGCCTGGAGTGCAGCGAACACTGAAGCTTTCTTT	CAWSAANTEAFF
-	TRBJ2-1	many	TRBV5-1	TGCGCCAGCAGCTTGGAGGGGCACAGCTCCTACAATGAGCAGTTCTTC	CASSLEGHSSYNEQFF
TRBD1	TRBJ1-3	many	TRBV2	TGTGCCAGCACCGGACAGGGGTATGGAAACACCATATATTTT	CASTGQGYGNTIYF
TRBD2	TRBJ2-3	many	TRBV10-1	TGCGCCAGCAGTGAGTCGGGTAGCGGGAGGGGCACAGATACGCAGTATTTT	CASSESGSGRGTDTQYF
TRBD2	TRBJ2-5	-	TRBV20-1	TGCAGTGCCTCCGGGACTAGCGACCTGACCCAGTACTTC	CSASGTSDLTQYF
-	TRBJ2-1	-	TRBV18	TGTGCCAGCTCACCCCGGCAGAGCTCCTACAATGAGCAGTTCTTC	CASSPRQSSYNEQFF
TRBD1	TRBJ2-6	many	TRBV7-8	TGTGCCAGCAGCTCTCACAGGGGGTCGACCTCTGGGGCCAACGTCCTGACTTTC	CASSSHRGSTSGANVLTF
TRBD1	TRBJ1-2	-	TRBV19	TGTGCCAGTAGGCGGGACAGGGAGCGATATGGCTACACCTTC	CASRRDRERYGYTF
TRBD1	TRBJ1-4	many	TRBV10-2	TGCGCCAGCAGTGAGGGGACAGGGGGTGAAAAACTGTTTTTT	CASSEGTGGEKLFF
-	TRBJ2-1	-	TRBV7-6	TGTGCCAGCAGCTTAGTTTGGGGCGCGGGGGCAAGGAATGAGCAGTTCTTC	CASSLVWGAGARNEQFF
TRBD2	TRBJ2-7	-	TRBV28	TGTGCCAGCAGTTTCCCTGGGACTAGCGGGAGAAAATCCTACGAGCAGTACTTC	CASSFPGTSGRKSYEQYF
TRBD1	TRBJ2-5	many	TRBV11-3	TGTGCCAGCAGCTTAACAGGGGAGGAGACCCAGTACTTC	CASSLTGEETQYF
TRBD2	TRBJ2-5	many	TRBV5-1	TGCGCCAGCAGCTTGGAGGGGTGGAAGCCTAGCGGGAGAGAGACCCAGTACTTC	CASSLEGWKPSGRETQYF
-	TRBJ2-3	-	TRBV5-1	TGCGCCAGCAGCGCCCCCGGCTGGGCCACCCCTACGGATACGCAGTATTTT	CASSAPGWATPTDTQYF
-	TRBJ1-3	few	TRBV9	TGTGCCAGCAGCGTTCAGGGGACCCATGGAAACACCATATATTTT	CASSVQGTHGNTIYF
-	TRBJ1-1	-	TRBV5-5	TGTGCCAGCAGCCGGGACATTTGCCTGAACACTGAAGCTTTCTTT	CASSRDICLNTEAFF
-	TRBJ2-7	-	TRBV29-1	TGCAGCGGCCGGGACGTGGGGGAGCAGTACTTC	CSGRDVGEQYF
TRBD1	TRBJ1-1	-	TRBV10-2	TGCGCCAGCAGAGGCAACAGGGGGAGGAACACTGAAGCTTTCTTT	CASRGNRGRNTEAFF
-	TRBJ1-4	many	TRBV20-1	TGCAGTGCTGGGGTCAGGGAAGGAAGGGAAAAACTGTTTTTT	CSAGVREGREKLFF
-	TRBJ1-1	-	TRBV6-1	TGTGCCAGCCTCCATGTTGGATTAGTTGAAGCTTTCTTT	CASLHVGLVEAFF
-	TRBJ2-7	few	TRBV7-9	TGTGCCAGCAGCACCGGGACAAGATCCTACGAGCAGTACTTC	CASSTGTRSYEQYF
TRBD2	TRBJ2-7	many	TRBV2	TGTGCCAGCAGTGAAGAAGCGGGGGGGCGCGAGCAGTACTTC	CASSEEAGGREQYF
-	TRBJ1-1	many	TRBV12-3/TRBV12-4	TGTGCCAGCAGTCGGCTGCTGGGCACTGAAGCTTTCTTT	CASSRLLGTEAFF
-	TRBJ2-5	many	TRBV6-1	TGTGCCAGCAGTGGAGATCCCTTCCGTTATCAGTACTTC	CASSGDPFRYQYF